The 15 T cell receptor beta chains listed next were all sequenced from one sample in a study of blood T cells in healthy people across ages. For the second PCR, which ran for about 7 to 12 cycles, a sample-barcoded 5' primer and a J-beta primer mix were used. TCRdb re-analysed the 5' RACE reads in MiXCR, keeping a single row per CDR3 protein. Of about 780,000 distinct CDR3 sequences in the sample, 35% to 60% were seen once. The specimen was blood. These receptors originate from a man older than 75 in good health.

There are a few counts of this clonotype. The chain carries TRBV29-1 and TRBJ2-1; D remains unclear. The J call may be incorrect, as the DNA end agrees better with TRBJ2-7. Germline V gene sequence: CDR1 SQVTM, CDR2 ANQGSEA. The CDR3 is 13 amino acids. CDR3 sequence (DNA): TGCAGCGTTGAAGAGGTCTCCTACAATGAGCAGTACTTC. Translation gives CSVEEVSYNEQYF.

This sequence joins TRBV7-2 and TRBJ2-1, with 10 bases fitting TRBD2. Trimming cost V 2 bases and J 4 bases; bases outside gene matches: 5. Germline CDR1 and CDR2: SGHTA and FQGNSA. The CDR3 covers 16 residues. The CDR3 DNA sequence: TGTGCCAGCAGCTTATCGGGGACTAGCGTATACAATGAGCAGTTCTTC. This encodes CASSLSGTSVYNEQFF.

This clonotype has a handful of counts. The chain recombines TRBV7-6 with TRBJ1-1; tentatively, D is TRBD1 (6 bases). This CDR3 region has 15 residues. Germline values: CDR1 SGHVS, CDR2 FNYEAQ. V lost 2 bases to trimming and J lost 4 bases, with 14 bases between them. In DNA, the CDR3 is TGTGCCAGCAGCTTATTCCCAGGGGAGAGCACTGAAGCTTTCTTT. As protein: CASSLFPGESTEAFF.

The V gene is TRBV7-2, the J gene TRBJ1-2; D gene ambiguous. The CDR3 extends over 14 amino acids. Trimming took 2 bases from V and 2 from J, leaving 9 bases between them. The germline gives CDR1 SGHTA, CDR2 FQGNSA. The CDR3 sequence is CASSLSHRNYGYTF. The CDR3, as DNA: TGTGCCAGCAGCTTATCTCACAGAAACTATGGCTACACCTTC.

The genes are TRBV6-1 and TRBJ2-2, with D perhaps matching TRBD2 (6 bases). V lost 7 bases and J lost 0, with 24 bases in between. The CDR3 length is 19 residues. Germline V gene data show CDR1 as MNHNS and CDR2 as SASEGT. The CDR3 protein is CASKREVGTGVANTGELFF. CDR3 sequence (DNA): TGTGCCAGCAAACGTGAGGTCGGGACGGGGGTGGCGAACACCGGGGAGCTGTTTTTT.

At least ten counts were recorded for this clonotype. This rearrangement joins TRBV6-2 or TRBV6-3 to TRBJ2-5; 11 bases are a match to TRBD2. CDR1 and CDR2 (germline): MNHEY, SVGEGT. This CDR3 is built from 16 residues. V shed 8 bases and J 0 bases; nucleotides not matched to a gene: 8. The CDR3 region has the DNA TGTGCCAGCCGACCAGGGACTAGCGGCAACCAAGAGACCCAGTACTTC. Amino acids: CASRPGTSGNQETQYF.

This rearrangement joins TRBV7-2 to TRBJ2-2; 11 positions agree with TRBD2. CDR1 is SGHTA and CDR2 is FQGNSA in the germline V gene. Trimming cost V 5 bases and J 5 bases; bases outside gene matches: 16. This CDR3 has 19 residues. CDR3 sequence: CASSRIPLTSGSLTGELFF. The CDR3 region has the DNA TGTGCCAGCAGCCGAATCCCCCTTACTAGCGGGAGTTTAACCGGGGAGCTGTTTTTT.

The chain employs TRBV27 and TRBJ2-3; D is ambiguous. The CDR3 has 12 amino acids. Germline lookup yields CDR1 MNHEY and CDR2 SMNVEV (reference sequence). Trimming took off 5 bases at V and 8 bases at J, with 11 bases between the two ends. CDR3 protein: CASSVTAGTQYF. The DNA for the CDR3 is TGTGCCAGCAGTGTGACTGCCGGTACGCAGTATTTT.

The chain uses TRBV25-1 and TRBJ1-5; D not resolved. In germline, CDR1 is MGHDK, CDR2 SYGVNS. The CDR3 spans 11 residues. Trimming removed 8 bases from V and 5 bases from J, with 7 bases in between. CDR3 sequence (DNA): TGTGCCAGCGGATTTGATCAGCCCCAGCATTTT. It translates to CASGFDQPQHF. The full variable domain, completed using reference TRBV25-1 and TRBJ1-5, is EADIYQTPRYLVIGTGKKITLECSQTMGHDKMYWYQQDPGMELHLIHYSYGVNSTEKGDLSSESTVSRIRTEHFPLTLESARPSHTSQYLCASGFDQPQHFGDGTRLSIL.

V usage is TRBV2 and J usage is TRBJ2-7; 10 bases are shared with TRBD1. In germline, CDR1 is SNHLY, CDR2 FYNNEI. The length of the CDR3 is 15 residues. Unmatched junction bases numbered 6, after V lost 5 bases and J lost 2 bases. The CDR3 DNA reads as TGTGCCAGCAGTAGGTCCGGGACAGGGGCCTACGAGCAGTACTTC. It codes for CASSRSGTGAYEQYF.

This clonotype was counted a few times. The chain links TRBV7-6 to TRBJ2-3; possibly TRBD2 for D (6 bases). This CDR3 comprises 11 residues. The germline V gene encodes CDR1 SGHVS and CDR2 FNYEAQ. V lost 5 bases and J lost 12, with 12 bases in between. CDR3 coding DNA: TGTGCCAGCAGCGGAGGGTCCTCTCAGTATTTT. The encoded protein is CASSGGSSQYF. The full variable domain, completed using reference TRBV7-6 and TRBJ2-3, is GAGVSQSPRYKVTKRGQDVALRCDPISGHVSLYWYRQALGQGPEFLTYFNYEAQQDKSGLPNDRFSAERPEGSISTLTIQRTEQRDSAMYRCASSGGSSQYFGPGTRLTVL.

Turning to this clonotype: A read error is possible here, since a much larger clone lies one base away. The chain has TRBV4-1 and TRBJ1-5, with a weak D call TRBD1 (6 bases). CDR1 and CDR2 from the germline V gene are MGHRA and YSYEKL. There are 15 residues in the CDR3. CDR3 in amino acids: CTSSQDEGDNQPQHF. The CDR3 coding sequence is TGCACCAGCAGCCAAGATGAGGGGGATAATCAGCCCCAGCATTTT.

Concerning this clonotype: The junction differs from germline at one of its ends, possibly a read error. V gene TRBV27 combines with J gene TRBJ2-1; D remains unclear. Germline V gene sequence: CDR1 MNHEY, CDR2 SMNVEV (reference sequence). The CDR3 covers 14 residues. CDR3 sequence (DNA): TGTGTCAGCAGTTTATCTGGTTCCGAGACACGGCAGTTCTTC. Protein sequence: CVSSLSGSETRQFF.

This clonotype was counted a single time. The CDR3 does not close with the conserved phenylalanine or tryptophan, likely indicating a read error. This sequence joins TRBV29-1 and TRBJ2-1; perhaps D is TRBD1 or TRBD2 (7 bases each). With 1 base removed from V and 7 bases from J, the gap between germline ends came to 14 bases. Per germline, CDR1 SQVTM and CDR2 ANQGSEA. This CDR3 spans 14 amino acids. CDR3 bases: TGCAGCGTTGAAGCCAGGGGGGGATGGAATGAGCAGTTCTCC. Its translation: CSVEARGGWNEQFS.

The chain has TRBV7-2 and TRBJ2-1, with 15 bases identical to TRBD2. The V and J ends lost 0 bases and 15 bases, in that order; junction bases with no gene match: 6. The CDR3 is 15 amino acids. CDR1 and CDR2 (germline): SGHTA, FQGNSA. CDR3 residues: CASSLARTSGRGRFF. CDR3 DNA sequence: TGTGCCAGCAGCTTAGCTCGGACTAGCGGGAGGGGTCGGTTCTTC.